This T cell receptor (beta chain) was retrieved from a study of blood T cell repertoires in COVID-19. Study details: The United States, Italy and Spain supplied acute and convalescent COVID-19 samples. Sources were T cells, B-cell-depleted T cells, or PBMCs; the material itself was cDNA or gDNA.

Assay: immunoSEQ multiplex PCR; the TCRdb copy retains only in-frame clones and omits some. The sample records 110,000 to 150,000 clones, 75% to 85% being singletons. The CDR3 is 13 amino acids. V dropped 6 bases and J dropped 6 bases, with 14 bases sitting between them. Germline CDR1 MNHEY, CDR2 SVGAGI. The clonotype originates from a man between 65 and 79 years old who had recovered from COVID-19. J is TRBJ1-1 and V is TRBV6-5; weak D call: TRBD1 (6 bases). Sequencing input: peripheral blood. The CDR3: CASSKIGGAEAFF. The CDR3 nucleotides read TGTGCCAGCAGCAAAATAGGGGGGGCTGAAGCTTTCTTT.